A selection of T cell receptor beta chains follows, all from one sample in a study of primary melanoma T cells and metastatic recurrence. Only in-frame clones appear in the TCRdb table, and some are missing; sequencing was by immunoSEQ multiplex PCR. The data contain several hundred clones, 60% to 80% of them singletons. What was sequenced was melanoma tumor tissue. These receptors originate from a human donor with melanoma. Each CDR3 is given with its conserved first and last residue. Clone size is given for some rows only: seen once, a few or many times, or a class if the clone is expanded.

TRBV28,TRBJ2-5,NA,CASSLWRENQYF
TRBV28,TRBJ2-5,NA,CASSLTSGRVRETQYF
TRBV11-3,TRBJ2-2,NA,CASSLVVRNTGELFF
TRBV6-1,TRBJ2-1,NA,CASSEEGVQEQFF
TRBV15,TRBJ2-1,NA,CATSSRTNIYNEQFF
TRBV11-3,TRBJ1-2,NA,CASSLGASGTALGYTF
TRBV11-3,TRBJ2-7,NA,CASSPTDGRGYEQYF
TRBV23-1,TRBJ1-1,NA,CASSPTENTEAFF
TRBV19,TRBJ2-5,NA,CASRETGETQYF
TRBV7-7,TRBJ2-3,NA,CASSQDSLPDTQYF
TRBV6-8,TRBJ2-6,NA,CASSEDSSGANVLTF
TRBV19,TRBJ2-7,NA,CASSSRRTGASYEQYF
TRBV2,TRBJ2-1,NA,CASRKVAGDSYNEQFF
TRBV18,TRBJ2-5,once,CASSQTEHQETQYF
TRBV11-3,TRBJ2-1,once,CASSLDGGNYNEQFF
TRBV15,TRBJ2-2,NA,CATSPTSAQRYTGELFF
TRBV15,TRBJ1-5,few,CATSRDRGILGGQPQHF
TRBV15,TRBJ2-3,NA,CATGLAGGLHTQYF
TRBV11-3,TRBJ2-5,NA,CASSLGGAEIETQYF
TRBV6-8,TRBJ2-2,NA,CASKNRDTGELFF
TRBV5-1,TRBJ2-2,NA,CASSLEVAGNTGELFF
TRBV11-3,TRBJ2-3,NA,CASSQGVGMGTDTQYF
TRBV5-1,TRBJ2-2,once,CASSLEVGGNTGELFF
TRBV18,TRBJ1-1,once,CASSPPGWGNTEAFF
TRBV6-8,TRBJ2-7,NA,CASTPGVGGEQYF
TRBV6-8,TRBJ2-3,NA,CAITKGASTDTQYF
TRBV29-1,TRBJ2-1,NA,CSVDMGSGSYNEQFF